Sequencing of this T cell receptor (beta chain) was carried out in a study of PD-1 blockade in classical Hodgkin lymphoma. From germline, CDR1 is SEHNR and CDR2 FQNEAQ (reference sequence). The CDR3 sequence is 15 residues long. Assay used: immunoSEQ multiplex PCR; TCRdb lists only in-frame clones, some missing. Seen here are 15,000 to 20,000 clones, approximately 92% observed once, and the top ten hold 6.9%. Regarding time point: newly diagnosed, previously untreated cHL patient sample. Acting as the comparison were PBMCs from newly diagnosed, untreated classical Hodgkin lymphoma. Whole-study results and caveats: Newly diagnosed patients were reported to exhibit reduced baseline TCR diversity relative to healthy donors. Differences between repertoires have undefined causes, possibly disease activity or prior therapy.

This clone was picked up one time. Its specificity is not known. At one of its ends the junction is not consistent with the germline gene, which may arise from a read error. The sequenced sample consisted of peripheral blood mononuclear cells (PBMCs). This sequence was found in a human donor with classical Hodgkin lymphoma. The chain links TRBV7-9 to TRBJ2-1, with 7 bases identical to TRBD2. CDR3 nucleotides: TGTGCCAGCAGCCTAGCGGTCGCCTCCTACAATGAGCAGTTCTTC. It encodes CASSLAVASYNEQFF.